These T cell receptor beta chains were read from a single sample in a study of blood T cell repertoires in COVID-19. Here immunoSEQ multiplex PCR was the method, and the copy in TCRdb shows in-frame clones only, minus some. Among around 140,000 clones listed, over 75% were seen once. The sequenced sample was peripheral blood. Receptors originate from a man aged 70 or older with acute or convalescent COVID-19. CDR3s include the opening cysteine and the closing phenylalanine or tryptophan. A D gene is named only where the DNA matches it firmly. Not every row has a clone size; where given, it reads once, few, many or a size class.

v_call	d_call	j_call	clone_size	cdr3_aa	cdr3_nt
TRBV7-9	.	TRBJ2-7	once	CASSGGTALEQYF	TGTGCCAGCAGCGGAGGGACCGCGCTCGAGCAGTACTTC
TRBV4-1	TRBD1	TRBJ1-1	.	CASSRQGAEDTEAFF	TGCGCCAGCAGCCGCCAGGGGGCTGAGGACACTGAAGCTTTCTTT
TRBV6-5	.	TRBJ1-5	.	CASRATGVSNQPQHF	TGTGCCAGCAGGGCGACAGGAGTTAGCAATCAGCCCCAGCATTTT
TRBV3-1/TRBV3-2	.	TRBJ1-2	.	CASSQGRRNSPFYGYTF	TGTGCCAGCAGCCAAGGTCGACGGAACAGCCCTTTCTATGGCTACACCTTC
TRBV11-3	TRBD2	TRBJ2-1	.	CASSLGTSDNEQFF	TGTGCCAGCAGCTTGGGGACTAGCGACAATGAGCAGTTCTTC
TRBV5-6	.	TRBJ1-2	.	CASSLDPTDWAYGYTF	TGTGCCAGCAGCTTGGACCCGACAGACTGGGCGTATGGCTACACCTTC
TRBV6-5	TRBD1	TRBJ1-2	.	CASSSGTVNGYTF	TGTGCCAGCAGTTCCGGGACAGTAAATGGCTACACCTTC
TRBV19	.	TRBJ1-4	.	CASSNGWGLEKLFF	TGTGCCAGTAGTAATGGATGGGGGCTTGAAAAACTGTTTTTT
TRBV12-5	.	TRBJ1-2	.	CASGLGAQGGGYTF	TGTGCTAGTGGTTTGGGAGCCCAGGGAGGTGGCTACACCTTC
TRBV6-6	.	TRBJ2-1	.	CASSFRSGARNEQFF	TGTGCCAGCAGTTTCCGTAGTGGGGCACGGAATGAGCAGTTCTTC
TRBV19	TRBD1	TRBJ2-1	.	CASSIPGTGMNEQFF	TGTGCCAGTAGTATTCCGGGGACAGGGATGAATGAGCAGTTCTTC
TRBV6-6	TRBD2	TRBJ2-1	.	CASSSGTSGLYEQFF	TGTGCCAGCAGTTCCGGGACTAGCGGTCTTTATGAGCAGTTCTTC
TRBV28	TRBD1	TRBJ1-4	.	CASKAGGTNEKLFF	TGTGCCAGCAAGGCAGGGGGAACTAATGAAAAACTGTTTTTT
TRBV5-1	.	TRBJ1-1	.	CASTTGLNTEAFF	TGCGCCAGCACGACAGGCCTGAACACTGAAGCTTTCTTT
TRBV5-6	.	TRBJ1-2	few	CASSFYTPNYGYTF	TGTGCCAGCAGCTTTTATACTCCTAACTATGGCTACACCTTC
TRBV21-1	.	TRBJ2-3	.	CASTLRGSTSTTDTQYF	TGTGCCAGCACCCTCCGAGGTAGCACCTCTACCACAGATACGCAGTATTTT
TRBV9	.	TRBJ1-6	.	CASSVGTPNSPLHF	TGTGCCAGCAGCGTCGGGACTCCAAATTCACCCCTCCACTTT
TRBV19	TRBD2	TRBJ2-2	.	CASSTGLASGELFF	TGTGCCAGTAGTACGGGACTAGCCTCCGGGGAGCTGTTTTTT
TRBV20-1	.	TRBJ1-2	once	CSVSRGPQVSF	TGCAGTGTATCCAGAGGGCCGCAAGTCTCCTTC
TRBV3-1/TRBV3-2	.	TRBJ1-1	.	CASSLTPTQGTEENTEAFF	TGTGCCAGCAGCCTTACCCCCACACAGGGAACGGAAGAGAACACTGAAGCTTTCTTT
TRBV6-5	TRBD1	TRBJ1-6	.	CASSSGQINSPLHF	TGTGCCAGCAGTTCGGGACAGATTAATTCACCCCTCCACTTT
TRBV21-1	.	TRBJ1-6	once	CASSGQGGYNSPLHF	TGTGCCAGCAGCGGACAGGGGGGATATAATTCACCCCTCCACTTT
TRBV7-2	.	TRBJ1-5	.	CASSSGPGDDQPQHF	TGTGCCAGCAGCTCCGGACCGGGGGATGATCAGCCCCAGCATTTT
TRBV6-5	.	TRBJ1-5	.	CASGGSNQPQHF	TGTGCTTCGGGGGGTAGCAATCAGCCCCAGCATTTT
TRBV3-1/TRBV3-2	TRBD1	TRBJ1-3	.	CASSQQGEAGNTIYF	TGTGCCAGCAGCCAGCAGGGGGAAGCTGGAAACACCATATATTTT
TRBV19	.	TRBJ1-5	once	CASRGPNQPQHF	TGTGCCAGTAGGGGGCCCAATCAGCCCCAGCATTTT
TRBV11-2	.	TRBJ1-3	.	CASNKGGSSSGNTIYF	TGTGCCAGCAACAAGGGGGGGAGTAGCTCTGGAAACACCATATATTTT
TRBV20-1	.	TRBJ2-1	.	CSAREGRGQFF	TGCAGTGCTAGAGAGGGGAGAGGGCAGTTCTTC
TRBV2	TRBD1	TRBJ2-1	.	CASSAAPGQGADGNEQFF	TGTGCCAGCAGTGCAGCACCGGGACAGGGGGCTGACGGCAATGAGCAGTTCTTC
TRBV10-3	.	TRBJ2-3	.	CAINANTDTQYF	TGTGCCATCAACGCGAACACAGATACGCAGTATTTT
TRBV12-5	TRBD1	TRBJ1-6	.	CASGPYDRAWNSPLHF	TGTGCTAGTGGCCCATACGACAGGGCGTGGAATTCACCCCTCCACTTT
TRBV4-1	TRBD1	TRBJ2-4	.	CASSKAKTGDRAKNIQYF	TGCGCCAGCAGTAAAGCAAAAACAGGGGATCGAGCCAAAAACATTCAGTACTTC
TRBV6-5	TRBD1	TRBJ1-6	.	CASSRDRVDSPLHF	TGTGCCAGCAGTCGGGACAGGGTAGACTCACCCCTCCACTTT
TRBV19	TRBD2	TRBJ2-3	.	CASSRRASGRGTDTQYF	TGTGCCAGTAGTCGCCGGGCTAGCGGGAGGGGGACAGATACGCAGTATTTT
TRBV5-4	TRBD2	TRBJ2-5	.	CATAGTSGGGETQYF	TGTGCCACCGCCGGGACTAGCGGAGGGGGAGAGACCCAGTACTTC
TRBV6-5	.	TRBJ1-1	.	CASSYELNTEAFF	TGTGCCAGCAGTTACGAGTTGAACACTGAAGCTTTCTTT
TRBV14	.	TRBJ2-2	.	CASSQDRGRRTGELFF	TGTGCCAGCAGCCAAGACCGGGGGAGAAGAACCGGGGAGCTGTTTTTT
TRBV5-1	.	TRBJ1-6	once	CASSGGVRHNSPLHF	TGCGCCAGCAGCGGGGGGGTCAGGCATAATTCACCCCTCCACTTT
TRBV27	TRBD1	TRBJ1-1	.	CASSARTGIAAFF	TGTGCCAGCAGTGCCCGGACAGGTATCGCAGCTTTCTTT
TRBV11-2	.	TRBJ2-3	.	CASSPGLSTDTQYF	TGTGCCAGCAGCCCGGGACTTAGCACAGATACGCAGTATTTT
TRBV3-1/TRBV3-2	TRBD2	TRBJ2-7	once	CASGVAGPYEQYF	TGTGCCAGTGGAGTAGCGGGGCCCTACGAGCAGTACTTC
TRBV2	TRBD2	TRBJ2-1	few	CASRQREGYNEQFF	TGTGCCAGCAGACAGCGGGAGGGTTACAATGAGCAGTTCTTC
TRBV3-1/TRBV3-2	.	TRBJ2-7	once	CASSPRVGVHEQYF	TGTGCCAGCAGCCCCCGGGTGGGAGTGCACGAGCAGTACTTC
TRBV6-5	TRBD1	TRBJ2-7	.	CASSPDRDSYEQYF	TGTGCCAGCAGTCCCGACAGGGACTCCTACGAGCAGTACTTC
TRBV20-1	.	TRBJ2-2	.	CSASRDTGELFF	TGCAGTGCTAGTCGGGACACCGGGGAGCTGTTTTTT
TRBV7-9	.	TRBJ1-3	.	CASSSQGRRGNTIYF	TGTGCCAGCAGCTCACAGGGTCGGAGAGGAAACACCATATATTTT
TRBV3-1/TRBV3-2	.	TRBJ1-1	.	CASSQGQGTTEAFF	TGTGCCAGCAGCCAAGGTCAGGGGACCACTGAAGCTTTCTTT
TRBV5-1	.	TRBJ2-5	.	CASSAWRVEETQYF	TGCGCCAGCAGCGCGTGGAGGGTAGAAGAGACCCAGTACTTC
TRBV18	TRBD1	TRBJ2-1	.	CASSPGQGDANEQFF	TGTGCCAGCTCACCCGGACAGGGGGATGCCAATGAGCAGTTCTTC
TRBV6-1	TRBD1	TRBJ1-6	.	CASSEKGDRGSPLHF	TGTGCCAGCAGTGAAAAGGGGGACAGGGGTTCACCCCTCCACTTT
TRBV5-6	TRBD1	TRBJ2-4	.	CASSLTGGNIQYF	TGTGCCAGCAGCTTGACAGGGGGAAACATTCAGTACTTC
TRBV2	.	TRBJ2-1	.	CASSPDSNEQFF	TGTGCCAGCAGTCCAGACAGCAATGAGCAGTTCTTC
TRBV7-8	.	TRBJ2-7	.	CASSLESGIQYF	TGTGCCAGCAGCTTAGAATCGGGGATTCAGTACTTC
TRBV7-2	.	TRBJ2-3	.	CASSYQRSTDTQYF	TGTGCCAGCAGCTACCAGCGGAGCACAGATACGCAGTATTTT
TRBV9	.	TRBJ2-3	.	CASGSPPQRGQYF	TGTGCCAGCGGAAGTCCACCTCAAAGGGGGCAGTATTTT
TRBV6-6	TRBD2	TRBJ2-1	.	CASSYSGGGASNEQFF	TGTGCCAGCAGTTACTCTGGCGGGGGGGCCTCGAATGAGCAGTTCTTC
TRBV7-9	.	TRBJ2-7	.	CASSLGLRDTLSYEQYF	TGTGCCAGCAGCTTAGGTCTTCGGGACACCCTCTCCTACGAGCAGTACTTC
TRBV6-2/TRBV6-3	.	TRBJ1-1	few	CASSYLPGDTEAFF	TGTGCCAGCAGTTACCTCCCGGGGGACACTGAAGCTTTCTTT
TRBV5-1	TRBD1	TRBJ2-6	.	CASSSRPQGATGANVLTF	TGCGCCAGCAGCTCCCGGCCACAGGGGGCGACCGGGGCCAACGTCCTGACTTTC